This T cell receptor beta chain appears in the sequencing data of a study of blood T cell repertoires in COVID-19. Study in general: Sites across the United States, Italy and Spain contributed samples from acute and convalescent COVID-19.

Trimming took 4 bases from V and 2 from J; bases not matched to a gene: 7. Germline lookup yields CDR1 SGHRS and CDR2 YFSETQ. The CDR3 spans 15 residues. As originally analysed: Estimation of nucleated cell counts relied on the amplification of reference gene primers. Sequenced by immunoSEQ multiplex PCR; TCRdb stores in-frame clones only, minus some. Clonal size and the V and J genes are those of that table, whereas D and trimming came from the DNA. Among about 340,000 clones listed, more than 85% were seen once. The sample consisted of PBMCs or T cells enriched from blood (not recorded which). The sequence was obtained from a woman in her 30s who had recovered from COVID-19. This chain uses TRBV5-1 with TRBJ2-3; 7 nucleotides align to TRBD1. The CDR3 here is CASSQQGQLTDTQYF. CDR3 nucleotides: TGCGCCAGCAGCCAGCAGGGACAGCTCACAGATACGCAGTATTTT.